Listed below are T cell receptor beta chains from one sample, sequenced in a study of T cell repertoires in cytomegalovirus infection. MiXCR, run by TCRdb on the reads, gives a single entry per CDR3 protein. The table has some 700,000 distinct CDR3 sequences, approximately 40% seen once; the top ten hold roughly 2.8%. The sample taken for sequencing was PBMCs. All receptors come from a human donor in good health (CMV status not recorded). Some clones in this sample may be carry-over from other donors' samples. The CDR3 runs from the conserved cysteine through the conserved F or W. The D gene is left open where the match is weak. Not every row has a clone size; where given, it reads once, few, many or a size class.

d_call: NA; j_call: TRBJ1-6; clone_size: NA; v_call: TRBV7-2; cdr3_aa: CASSLERGSPLHF; cdr3_nt: TGTGCCAGCAGCCTGGAGAGAGGTTCACCCCTCCACTTT
d_call: TRBD1; j_call: TRBJ1-1; clone_size: NA; v_call: TRBV10-3; cdr3_aa: CAISDRQGAQAFF; cdr3_nt: TGTGCCATCAGTGATCGACAGGGGGCACAAGCTTTCTTT
d_call: NA; j_call: TRBJ1-1; clone_size: NA; v_call: TRBV10-3; cdr3_aa: CAISESDSLNTEAFF; cdr3_nt: TGTGCCATCAGTGAGTCGGACAGTTTGAACACTGAAGCTTTCTTT
d_call: NA; j_call: TRBJ2-7; clone_size: NA; v_call: TRBV10-3; cdr3_aa: CAIRAGFSYEQYF; cdr3_nt: TGTGCCATCAGGGCAGGGTTCTCCTACGAGCAGTACTTC
d_call: NA; j_call: TRBJ2-7; clone_size: few; v_call: TRBV27; cdr3_aa: CASSREPTGSLHEQYF; cdr3_nt: TGTGCCAGCAGTCGGGAGCCCACAGGGAGCCTCCACGAGCAGTACTTC
d_call: NA; j_call: TRBJ1-5; clone_size: few; v_call: TRBV19; cdr3_aa: CASSMGGGLPNQPQHF; cdr3_nt: TGTGCCAGTAGTATGGGCGGAGGGCTGCCGAATCAGCCCCAGCATTTT
d_call: NA; j_call: TRBJ1-1; clone_size: NA; v_call: TRBV20-1; cdr3_aa: CSARDYQTETFF; cdr3_nt: TGCAGTGCGAGGGATTATCAAACTGAAACTTTCTTT
d_call: TRBD1; j_call: TRBJ1-6; clone_size: few; v_call: TRBV12-3/TRBV12-4; cdr3_aa: CASSVTGTGNSPLHF; cdr3_nt: TGTGCCAGCAGTGTAACCGGGACAGGGAATTCACCCCTCCACTTT
d_call: NA; j_call: TRBJ1-5; clone_size: many; v_call: TRBV7-6; cdr3_aa: CASSVLTGIGPQPQHF; cdr3_nt: TGTGCCAGCAGCGTACTAACAGGGATCGGGCCTCAGCCCCAGCATTTT
d_call: NA; j_call: TRBJ2-7; clone_size: NA; v_call: TRBV20-1; cdr3_aa: CSARDPQGRIYEQYF; cdr3_nt: TGCAGTGCTAGAGATCCACAGGGCCGCATCTACGAGCAGTACTTC
d_call: TRBD2; j_call: TRBJ2-1; clone_size: many; v_call: TRBV12-3/TRBV12-4; cdr3_aa: CASLSSGIKNEQFF; cdr3_nt: TGTGCCAGCCTCTCTAGCGGGATTAAAAATGAGCAGTTCTTC
d_call: NA; j_call: TRBJ1-2; clone_size: few; v_call: TRBV6-1; cdr3_aa: CASSPPGSGGYTF; cdr3_nt: TGTGCCAGCAGCCCCCCCGGAAGCGGGGGCTACACCTTC
d_call: TRBD1; j_call: TRBJ2-5; clone_size: NA; v_call: TRBV4-1; cdr3_aa: CASSARQGGKTQYF; cdr3_nt: TGCGCCAGCAGCGCTCGACAGGGGGGGAAGACCCAGTACTTC
d_call: NA; j_call: TRBJ1-2; clone_size: NA; v_call: TRBV7-7; cdr3_aa: CASSLGGATGYTF; cdr3_nt: TGTGCTAGCAGCTTGGGGGGGGCTACTGGCTACACCTTC
d_call: TRBD2; j_call: TRBJ2-6; clone_size: few; v_call: TRBV6-5; cdr3_aa: CASSYAGENSGANVLTF; cdr3_nt: TGTGCCAGCAGTTACGCGGGGGAAAACTCTGGGGCCAACGTCCTGACTTTC
d_call: TRBD1; j_call: TRBJ2-4; clone_size: NA; v_call: TRBV2; cdr3_aa: CASGQGMNSDIQYF; cdr3_nt: TGTGCCAGTGGACAGGGGATGAATTCGGACATTCAGTACTTC
d_call: NA; j_call: TRBJ1-1; clone_size: NA; v_call: TRBV6-6; cdr3_aa: CASGHPNTEAFF; cdr3_nt: TGTGCCAGCGGGCACCCGAACACTGAAGCTTTCTTT
d_call: NA; j_call: TRBJ2-1; clone_size: few; v_call: TRBV19; cdr3_aa: CASSIGTGSSYNEQFF; cdr3_nt: TGTGCCAGTAGTATTGGTACCGGTAGCTCCTACAATGAGCAGTTCTTC
d_call: TRBD2; j_call: TRBJ2-1; clone_size: NA; v_call: TRBV11-2; cdr3_aa: CASSLHRTSGDEQFF; cdr3_nt: TGTGCCAGCAGCTTGCATAGGACTAGCGGGGATGAGCAGTTCTTC
d_call: NA; j_call: TRBJ2-7; clone_size: few; v_call: TRBV11-1; cdr3_aa: CASSTGRLSYEQYF; cdr3_nt: TGTGCCAGCAGCACCGGACGGCTTTCCTACGAGCAGTACTTC
d_call: NA; j_call: TRBJ1-1; clone_size: NA; v_call: TRBV5-6; cdr3_aa: CASSFPLGSRNTEAFF; cdr3_nt: TGTGCCAGCAGCTTCCCGTTGGGCAGCCGGAACACTGAAGCTTTCTTT
d_call: TRBD2; j_call: TRBJ2-7; clone_size: few; v_call: TRBV3-1; cdr3_aa: CASSQGEVAGGLSYEQYF; cdr3_nt: TGTGCCAGCAGCCAAGGTGAGGTAGCGGGGGGCCTCTCCTACGAGCAGTACTTC
d_call: NA; j_call: TRBJ2-1; clone_size: NA; v_call: TRBV4-1; cdr3_aa: CASSQEASTSYNEQFF; cdr3_nt: TGCGCCAGCAGCCAAGAGGCCTCTACATCCTACAATGAGCAGTTCTTC
d_call: TRBD2; j_call: TRBJ2-1; clone_size: NA; v_call: TRBV6-1; cdr3_aa: CASSYEAGAPNEQFF; cdr3_nt: TGTGCCAGCAGTTATGAGGCGGGAGCCCCCAATGAGCAGTTCTTC
d_call: TRBD2; j_call: TRBJ2-1; clone_size: NA; v_call: TRBV29-1; cdr3_aa: CSVEGWEGRRESYNEQFF; cdr3_nt: TGCAGCGTTGAAGGGTGGGAGGGGCGGCGGGAATCCTACAATGAGCAGTTCTTC
d_call: TRBD2; j_call: TRBJ2-1; clone_size: NA; v_call: TRBV28; cdr3_aa: CASTNTETGTSALSYNEQFF; cdr3_nt: TGTGCCAGCACTAACACTGAAACCGGGACTAGCGCCCTCTCCTACAATGAGCAGTTCTTC
d_call: TRBD2; j_call: TRBJ2-3; clone_size: NA; v_call: TRBV7-2; cdr3_aa: CASSSGLAGGLGTQYF; cdr3_nt: TGTGCCAGCAGCTCGGGACTAGCGGGAGGGCTGGGTACGCAGTATTTT
d_call: TRBD1; j_call: TRBJ2-2; clone_size: few; v_call: TRBV11-2; cdr3_aa: CASSRDRGMIGELFF; cdr3_nt: TGTGCCAGCAGCCGGGACAGGGGGATGATCGGGGAGCTGTTTTTT
d_call: NA; j_call: TRBJ2-2; clone_size: NA; v_call: TRBV12-3/TRBV12-4; cdr3_aa: CASSFYSPLPNTGELFF; cdr3_nt: TGTGCCAGCAGTTTCTATTCACCGCTACCGAACACCGGGGAGCTGTTTTTT
d_call: NA; j_call: TRBJ2-7; clone_size: NA; v_call: TRBV28; cdr3_aa: CASSLPQGVLSYEQYF; cdr3_nt: TGTGCCAGCAGTTTACCACAGGGAGTCCTTTCCTACGAGCAGTACTTC
d_call: TRBD1; j_call: TRBJ2-7; clone_size: many; v_call: TRBV28; cdr3_aa: CASSLGQGPTYSSYEQYF; cdr3_nt: TGTGCCAGCAGTTTGGGACAGGGCCCAACTTATAGCTCCTACGAGCAGTACTTC
d_call: NA; j_call: TRBJ2-7; clone_size: few; v_call: TRBV6-5; cdr3_aa: CASSYSSLSGAEQYF; cdr3_nt: TGTGCCAGCAGTTACTCGAGCCTGTCGGGGGCCGAGCAGTACTTC
d_call: TRBD1; j_call: TRBJ1-4; clone_size: few; v_call: TRBV15; cdr3_aa: CATSRGDRVYEKLFF; cdr3_nt: TGTGCCACCAGCAGAGGGGACAGGGTTTATGAAAAACTGTTTTTT
d_call: NA; j_call: TRBJ1-5; clone_size: many; v_call: TRBV7-7; cdr3_aa: CASSQGINQPQHF; cdr3_nt: TGTGCTAGCAGCCAGGGGATTAATCAGCCCCAGCATTTT
d_call: NA; j_call: TRBJ2-1; clone_size: once; v_call: TRBV29-1; cdr3_aa: CRAPGTDYNEQFF; cdr3_nt: TGCCGTGCCCCCGGGACGGATTACAATGAGCAGTTCTTC
d_call: TRBD1; j_call: TRBJ1-1; clone_size: NA; v_call: TRBV7-6; cdr3_aa: CASSPQGELNTEAFF; cdr3_nt: TGTGCCAGCAGCCCACAGGGGGAACTGAACACTGAAGCTTTCTTT
d_call: NA; j_call: TRBJ2-5; clone_size: NA; v_call: TRBV11-2; cdr3_aa: CASSLVFWSSRGETQYF; cdr3_nt: TGTGCCAGCAGCTTAGTTTTTTGGTCTTCCAGGGGAGAGACCCAGTACTTC
d_call: TRBD1; j_call: TRBJ2-1; clone_size: NA; v_call: TRBV6-1; cdr3_aa: CASSYRTGRNEQFF; cdr3_nt: TGTGCCAGCAGTTACCGGACAGGGCGCAATGAGCAGTTCTTC
d_call: NA; j_call: TRBJ1-4; clone_size: NA; v_call: TRBV11-2; cdr3_aa: CASSYFNSRNRVTNEKLFF; cdr3_nt: TGTGCCAGCAGCTACTTCAATTCCCGGAACAGGGTTACTAATGAAAAACTGTTTTTT
d_call: TRBD1; j_call: TRBJ1-1; clone_size: NA; v_call: TRBV28; cdr3_aa: CASSAIQGRNTEAFF; cdr3_nt: TGTGCCAGCAGCGCGATACAGGGGAGAAACACTGAAGCTTTCTTT
d_call: TRBD2; j_call: TRBJ2-7; clone_size: few; v_call: TRBV7-9; cdr3_aa: CASSLGASGGGGDYEQYF; cdr3_nt: TGTGCCAGCAGCTTAGGGGCTAGCGGGGGAGGAGGGGACTACGAGCAGTACTTC
d_call: NA; j_call: TRBJ2-1; clone_size: NA; v_call: TRBV6-2/TRBV6-3; cdr3_aa: CASSYHLGLGGNEQFF; cdr3_nt: TGTGCCAGCAGTTACCATCTCGGTCTCGGCGGCAATGAGCAGTTCTTC
d_call: TRBD1; j_call: TRBJ2-7; clone_size: NA; v_call: TRBV7-6; cdr3_aa: CSSSLNRGRYGEQYF; cdr3_nt: TGTTCCAGCAGCCTCAACAGGGGGCGTTACGGCGAGCAGTACTTC
d_call: NA; j_call: TRBJ1-3; clone_size: NA; v_call: TRBV9; cdr3_aa: CASSVETSRRASGNTIYF; cdr3_nt: TGTGCCAGCAGCGTAGAGACGTCTCGGAGGGCCTCTGGAAACACCATATATTTT
d_call: NA; j_call: TRBJ2-7; clone_size: many; v_call: TRBV6-1; cdr3_aa: CASSDRARTYEQYF; cdr3_nt: TGTGCCAGCAGTGATAGAGCAAGAACCTACGAGCAGTACTTC
d_call: NA; j_call: TRBJ1-3; clone_size: NA; v_call: TRBV28; cdr3_aa: CASSFISWGRSGNTIYF; cdr3_nt: TGTGCCAGCAGTTTTATATCGTGGGGAAGAAGTGGAAACACCATATATTTT
d_call: NA; j_call: TRBJ1-5; clone_size: NA; v_call: TRBV25-1; cdr3_aa: CASSEWTENQPQHF; cdr3_nt: TGTGCCAGCAGTGAATGGACGGAGAATCAGCCCCAGCATTTT
d_call: NA; j_call: TRBJ2-1; clone_size: NA; v_call: TRBV19; cdr3_aa: CASSTGPSYNEQFF; cdr3_nt: TGTGCCAGTAGTACGGGTCCCTCCTACAATGAGCAGTTCTTC
d_call: TRBD1; j_call: TRBJ2-7; clone_size: NA; v_call: TRBV7-9; cdr3_aa: CASRKGQASSYEQYF; cdr3_nt: TGTGCCAGCAGAAAAGGACAGGCCTCCTCCTACGAGCAGTACTTC
d_call: NA; j_call: TRBJ1-2; clone_size: NA; v_call: TRBV7-8; cdr3_aa: CASSLGGVGGYTF; cdr3_nt: TGTGCCAGCAGCTTAGGGGGGGTCGGTGGCTACACCTTC
d_call: NA; j_call: TRBJ2-3; clone_size: NA; v_call: TRBV6-6; cdr3_aa: CASSYIGFHGTDTQYF; cdr3_nt: TGTGCCAGCAGTTACATAGGGTTCCACGGTACAGATACGCAGTATTTT
d_call: NA; j_call: TRBJ1-5; clone_size: few; v_call: TRBV19; cdr3_aa: CATRVRGGNQPQHF; cdr3_nt: TGTGCCACCCGGGTCCGCGGCGGCAATCAGCCCCAGCATTTT
d_call: NA; j_call: TRBJ2-2; clone_size: NA; v_call: TRBV7-6; cdr3_aa: CASIGPVVGEDVGELFF; cdr3_nt: TGTGCCAGCATCGGACCGGTCGTGGGAGAAGATGTCGGGGAGCTGTTTTTT
d_call: NA; j_call: TRBJ1-2; clone_size: many; v_call: TRBV12-3/TRBV12-4; cdr3_aa: CASSLRAEDVNYGYTF; cdr3_nt: TGTGCCAGCAGTTTAAGGGCGGAGGACGTGAACTATGGCTACACCTTC
d_call: NA; j_call: TRBJ1-5; clone_size: NA; v_call: TRBV6-5; cdr3_aa: CASSYRGPDQPQHF; cdr3_nt: TGTGCCAGCAGTTACAGAGGACCAGATCAGCCCCAGCATTTT
d_call: NA; j_call: TRBJ2-3; clone_size: many; v_call: TRBV7-8; cdr3_aa: CASSLYGLSTDTQYF; cdr3_nt: TGTGCCAGCAGCTTATACGGGCTTTCAACAGATACGCAGTATTTT
d_call: NA; j_call: TRBJ1-5; clone_size: few; v_call: TRBV19; cdr3_aa: CASSRDGSNQPQHF; cdr3_nt: TGTGCCAGTAGCAGGGACGGTAGCAATCAGCCCCAGCATTTT
d_call: NA; j_call: TRBJ1-5; clone_size: NA; v_call: TRBV4-2; cdr3_aa: CASSQVEGQPQHF; cdr3_nt: TGTGCCAGCAGCCAAGTTGAGGGTCAGCCCCAGCATTTT
d_call: TRBD2; j_call: TRBJ2-5; clone_size: many; v_call: TRBV7-6; cdr3_aa: CASSSWTSGRQETQYF; cdr3_nt: TGTGCCAGCAGCTCGTGGACTAGCGGGAGACAAGAGACCCAGTACTTC